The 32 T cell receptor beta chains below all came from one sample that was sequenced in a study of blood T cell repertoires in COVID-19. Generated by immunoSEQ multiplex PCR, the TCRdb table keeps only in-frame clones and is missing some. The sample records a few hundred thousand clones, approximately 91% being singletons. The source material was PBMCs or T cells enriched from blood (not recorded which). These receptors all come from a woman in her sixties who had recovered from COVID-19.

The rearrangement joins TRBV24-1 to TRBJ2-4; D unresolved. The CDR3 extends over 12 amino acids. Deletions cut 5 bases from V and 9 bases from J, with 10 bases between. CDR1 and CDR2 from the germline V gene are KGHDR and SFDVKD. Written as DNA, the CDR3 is TGTGCCACCAGTGGAGGTCTTGGCATTCAGTACTTC. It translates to CATSGGLGIQYF.

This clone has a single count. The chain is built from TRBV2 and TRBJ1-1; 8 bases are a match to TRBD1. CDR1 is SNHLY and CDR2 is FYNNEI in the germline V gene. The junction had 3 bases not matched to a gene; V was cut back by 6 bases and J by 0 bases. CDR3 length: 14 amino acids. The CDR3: CASSMDRVNTEAFF. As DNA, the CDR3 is TGTGCCAGCAGCATGGACAGGGTGAACACTGAAGCTTTCTTT.

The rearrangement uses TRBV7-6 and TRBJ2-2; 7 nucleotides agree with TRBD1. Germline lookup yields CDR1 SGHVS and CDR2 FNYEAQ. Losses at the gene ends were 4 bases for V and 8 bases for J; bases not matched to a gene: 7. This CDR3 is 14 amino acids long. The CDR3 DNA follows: TGTGCCAGCAGCTATAAGAGACAGGGAGGGGAGCTGTTTTTT. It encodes CASSYKRQGGELFF.

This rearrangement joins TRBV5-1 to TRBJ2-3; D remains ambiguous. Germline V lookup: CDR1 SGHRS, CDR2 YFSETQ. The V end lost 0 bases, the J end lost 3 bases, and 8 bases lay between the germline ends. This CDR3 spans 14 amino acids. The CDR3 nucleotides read TGCGCCAGCAGCTTGGTACGCGTAACAGATACGCAGTATTTT. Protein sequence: CASSLVRVTDTQYF.

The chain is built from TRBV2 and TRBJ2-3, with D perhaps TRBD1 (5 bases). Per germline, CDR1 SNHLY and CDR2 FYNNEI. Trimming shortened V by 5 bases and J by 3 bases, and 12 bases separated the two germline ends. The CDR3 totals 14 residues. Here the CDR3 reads CASSKEAGTDTQYF. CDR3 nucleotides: TGTGCCAGCAGTAAAGAGGCAGGGACAGATACGCAGTATTTT.

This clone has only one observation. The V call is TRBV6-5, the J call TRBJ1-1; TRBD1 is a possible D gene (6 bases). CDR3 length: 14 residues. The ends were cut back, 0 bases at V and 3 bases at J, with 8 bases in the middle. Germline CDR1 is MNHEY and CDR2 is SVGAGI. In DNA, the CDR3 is TGTGCCAGCAGTTACTCAGGGGGGGACACTGAAGCTTTCTTT. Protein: CASSYSGGDTEAFF.

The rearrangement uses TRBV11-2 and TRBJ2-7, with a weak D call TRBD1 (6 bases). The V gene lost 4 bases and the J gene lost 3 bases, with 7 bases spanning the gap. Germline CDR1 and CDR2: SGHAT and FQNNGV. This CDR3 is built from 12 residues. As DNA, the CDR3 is TGTGCCAGCAGCTCAGGGGTCTACGAGCAGTACGTC. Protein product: CASSSGVYEQYV.

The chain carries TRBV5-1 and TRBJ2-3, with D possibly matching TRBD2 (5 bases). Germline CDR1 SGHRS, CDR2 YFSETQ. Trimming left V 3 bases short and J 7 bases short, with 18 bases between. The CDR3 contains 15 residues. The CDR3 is CASSWESAVPNTQYF. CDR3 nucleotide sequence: TGCGCCAGCAGCTGGGAGTCCGCGGTCCCCAATACGCAGTATTTT.

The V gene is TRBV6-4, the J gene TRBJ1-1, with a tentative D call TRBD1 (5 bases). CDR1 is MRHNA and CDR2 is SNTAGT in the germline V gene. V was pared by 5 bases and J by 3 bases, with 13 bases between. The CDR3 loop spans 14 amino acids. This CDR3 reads CASSQTAGYTEAFF. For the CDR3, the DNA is TGTGCCAGCAGTCAAACAGCAGGGTACACTGAAGCTTTCTTT.

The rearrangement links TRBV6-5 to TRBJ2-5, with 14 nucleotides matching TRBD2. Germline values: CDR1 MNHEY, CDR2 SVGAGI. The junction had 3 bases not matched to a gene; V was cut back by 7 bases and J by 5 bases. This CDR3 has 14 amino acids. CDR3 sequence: CASTRLAGGETQYF. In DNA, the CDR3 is TGTGCCAGCACTCGACTAGCGGGGGGGGAGACCCAGTACTTC.

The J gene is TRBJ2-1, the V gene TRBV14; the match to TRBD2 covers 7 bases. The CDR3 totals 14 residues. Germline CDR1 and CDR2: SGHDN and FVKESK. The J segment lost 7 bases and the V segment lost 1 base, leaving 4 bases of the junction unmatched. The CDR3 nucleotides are TGTGCCAGCAGCCAAGGGTCAGCGGGAAATGAGCAGTTCTTC. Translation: CASSQGSAGNEQFF.

CDR3 residues: CASSLVRLAGGTDTQYF. CDR3 nucleotides: TGCGCCAGCAGCTTGGTACGACTAGCGGGGGGCACAGATACGCAGTATTTT. The chain is built from TRBV5-1 and TRBJ2-3; 12 bases agree with TRBD2. Germline lookup yields CDR1 SGHRS and CDR2 YFSETQ. This CDR3 comprises 17 residues. Trimming took 0 bases from V and 1 from J; bases not matched to a gene: 3.

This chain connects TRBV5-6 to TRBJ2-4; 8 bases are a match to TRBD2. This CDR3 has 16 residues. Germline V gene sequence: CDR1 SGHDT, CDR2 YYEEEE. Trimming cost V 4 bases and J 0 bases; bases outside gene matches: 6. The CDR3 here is CASSRGLAGAKNIQYF. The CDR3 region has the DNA TGTGCCAGCAGCCGAGGACTAGCCGGAGCCAAAAACATTCAGTACTTC.

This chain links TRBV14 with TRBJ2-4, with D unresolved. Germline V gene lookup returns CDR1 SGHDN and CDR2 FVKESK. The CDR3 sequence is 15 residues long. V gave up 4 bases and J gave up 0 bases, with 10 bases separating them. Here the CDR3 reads CASSPRSLAKNIQYF. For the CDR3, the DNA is TGTGCCAGCAGCCCCCGGTCCCTAGCCAAAAACATTCAGTACTTC.

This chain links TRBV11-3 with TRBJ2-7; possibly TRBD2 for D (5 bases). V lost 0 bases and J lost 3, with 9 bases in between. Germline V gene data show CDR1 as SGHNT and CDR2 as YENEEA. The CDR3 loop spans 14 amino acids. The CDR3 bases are TGTGCCAGCAGCTTAGATGAGGGTTTCTACGAGCAGTACTTC. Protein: CASSLDEGFYEQYF.

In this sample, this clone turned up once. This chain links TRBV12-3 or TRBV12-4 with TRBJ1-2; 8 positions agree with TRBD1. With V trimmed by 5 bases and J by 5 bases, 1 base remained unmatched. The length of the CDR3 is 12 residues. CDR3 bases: TGTGCCAGCAGTCGACAGGGGTATGGCTACACCTTC. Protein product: CASSRQGYGYTF.

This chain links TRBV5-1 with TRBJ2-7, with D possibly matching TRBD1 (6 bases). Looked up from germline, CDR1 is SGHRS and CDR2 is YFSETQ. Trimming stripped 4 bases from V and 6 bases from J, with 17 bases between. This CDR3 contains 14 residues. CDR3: CASSVTSGVAEQYF. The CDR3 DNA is TGCGCCAGCAGCGTGACATCAGGGGTTGCCGAGCAGTACTTC.

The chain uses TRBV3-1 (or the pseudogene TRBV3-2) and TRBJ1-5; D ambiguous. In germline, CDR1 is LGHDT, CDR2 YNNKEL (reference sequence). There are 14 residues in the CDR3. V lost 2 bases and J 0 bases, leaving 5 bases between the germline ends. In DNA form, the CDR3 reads TGTGCCAGCAGCCAACACAATAGCAATCAGCCCCAGCATTTT. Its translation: CASSQHNSNQPQHF.

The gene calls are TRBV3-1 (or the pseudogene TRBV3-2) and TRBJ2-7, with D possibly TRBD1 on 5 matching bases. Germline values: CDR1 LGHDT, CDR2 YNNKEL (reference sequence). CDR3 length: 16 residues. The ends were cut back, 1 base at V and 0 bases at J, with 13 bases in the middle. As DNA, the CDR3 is TGTGCCAGCAGCCAAGTTACAGGTAGAAGCTCCTACGAGCAGTACGTC. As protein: CASSQVTGRSSYEQYV.

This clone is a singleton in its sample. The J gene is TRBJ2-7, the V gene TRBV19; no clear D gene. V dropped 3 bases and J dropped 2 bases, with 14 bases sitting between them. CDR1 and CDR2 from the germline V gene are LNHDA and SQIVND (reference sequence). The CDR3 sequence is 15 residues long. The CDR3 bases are TGTGCCAGTAGTATGCCCGGGTTTACCCCCTACGAGCAGTACGTC. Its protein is CASSMPGFTPYEQYV.

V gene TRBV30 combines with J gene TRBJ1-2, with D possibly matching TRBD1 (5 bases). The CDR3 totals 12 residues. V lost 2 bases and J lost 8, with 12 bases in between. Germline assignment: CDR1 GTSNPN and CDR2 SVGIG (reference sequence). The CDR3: CAWSYGQGGYTF. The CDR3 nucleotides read TGTGCCTGGAGTTACGGGCAGGGCGGCTACACCTTC. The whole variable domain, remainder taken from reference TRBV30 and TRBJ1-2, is SQTIHQWPATLVQPVGSPLSLECTVEGTSNPNLYWYRQAAGRGLQLLFYSVGIGQISSEVPQNLSASRPQDRQFILSSKKLLLSDSGFYLCAWSYGQGGYTFGSGTRLTVV.

CDR3 sequence: CASSFSGQGAGNTIYF. The CDR3 coding sequence is TGCGCCAGCAGCTTCTCAGGACAGGGGGCTGGAAACACCATATATTTT. V gene TRBV5-1 combines with J gene TRBJ1-3; 10 nucleotides agree with TRBD1. The germline gives CDR1 SGHRS, CDR2 YFSETQ. Trimming cost V 2 bases and J 2 bases; bases outside gene matches: 4. CDR3 length: 16 residues.

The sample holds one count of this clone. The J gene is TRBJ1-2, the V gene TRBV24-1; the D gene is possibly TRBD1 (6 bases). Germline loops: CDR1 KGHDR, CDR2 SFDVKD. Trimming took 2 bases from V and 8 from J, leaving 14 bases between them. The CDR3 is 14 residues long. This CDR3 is CATSDSPGAGGYTF. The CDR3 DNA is TGTGCCACCAGTGATTCCCCAGGGGCTGGAGGCTACACCTTC.

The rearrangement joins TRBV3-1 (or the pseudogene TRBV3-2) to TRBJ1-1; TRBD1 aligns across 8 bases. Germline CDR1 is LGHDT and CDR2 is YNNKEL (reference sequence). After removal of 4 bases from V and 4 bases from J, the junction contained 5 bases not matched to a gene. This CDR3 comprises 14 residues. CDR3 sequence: CASSLLGQGTEAFF. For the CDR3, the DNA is TGTGCCAGCAGCCTGCTAGGACAGGGCACTGAAGCTTTCTTT.

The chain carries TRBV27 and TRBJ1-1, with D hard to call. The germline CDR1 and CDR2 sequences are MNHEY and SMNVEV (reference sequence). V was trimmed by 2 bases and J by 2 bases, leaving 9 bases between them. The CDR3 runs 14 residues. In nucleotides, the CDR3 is TGTGCCAGCAGTTTAGATGCGGCTAACACTGAAGCTTTCTTT. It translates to CASSLDAANTEAFF.

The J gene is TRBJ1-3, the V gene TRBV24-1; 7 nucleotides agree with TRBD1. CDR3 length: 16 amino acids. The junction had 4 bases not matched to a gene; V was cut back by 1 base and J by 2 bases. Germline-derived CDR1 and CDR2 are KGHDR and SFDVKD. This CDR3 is CATSDFGQGAGNTIYF. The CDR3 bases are TGTGCCACCAGTGATTTTGGGCAGGGGGCTGGAAACACCATATATTTT.

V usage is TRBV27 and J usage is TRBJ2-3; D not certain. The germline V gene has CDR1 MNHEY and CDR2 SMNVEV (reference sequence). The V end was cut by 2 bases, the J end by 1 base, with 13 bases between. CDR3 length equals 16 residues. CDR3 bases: TGTGCCAGCAGTTTAAGCGTCCGAGGTGGCACAGATACGCAGTATTTT. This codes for CASSLSVRGGTDTQYF.

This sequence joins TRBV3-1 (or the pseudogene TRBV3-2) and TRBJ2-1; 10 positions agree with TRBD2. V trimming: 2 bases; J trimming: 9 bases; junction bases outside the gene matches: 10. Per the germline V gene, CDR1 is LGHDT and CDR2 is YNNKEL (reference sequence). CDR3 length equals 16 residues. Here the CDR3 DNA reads TGTGCCAGCAGCCAATCGGGCGTAGCGGGGGGAGGTGAGCAGTTCTTC. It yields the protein CASSQSGVAGGGEQFF.

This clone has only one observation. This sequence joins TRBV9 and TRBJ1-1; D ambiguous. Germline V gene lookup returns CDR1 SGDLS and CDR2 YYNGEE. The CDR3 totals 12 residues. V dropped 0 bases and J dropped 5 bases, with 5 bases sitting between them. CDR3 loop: CASSVAGTEAFF. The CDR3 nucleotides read TGTGCCAGCAGCGTAGCGGGGACTGAAGCTTTCTTT.

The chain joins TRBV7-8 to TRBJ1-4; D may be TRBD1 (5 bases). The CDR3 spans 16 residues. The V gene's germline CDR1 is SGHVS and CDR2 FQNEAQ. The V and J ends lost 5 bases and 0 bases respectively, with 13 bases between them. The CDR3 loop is CASSLLGGATNEKLFF. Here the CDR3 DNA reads TGTGCCAGCAGCCTCCTTGGGGGGGCAACTAATGAAAAACTGTTTTTT.

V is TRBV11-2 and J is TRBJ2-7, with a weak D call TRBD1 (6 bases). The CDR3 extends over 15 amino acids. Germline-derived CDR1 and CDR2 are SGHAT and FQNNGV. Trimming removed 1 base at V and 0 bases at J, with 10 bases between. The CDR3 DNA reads TGTGCCAGCAGCTTAGGAGGGGGTTTCTCCTACGAGCAGTACTTC. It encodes CASSLGGGFSYEQYF. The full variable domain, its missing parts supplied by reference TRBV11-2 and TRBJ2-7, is EAGVAQSPRYKIIEKRQSVAFWCNPISGHATLYWYQQILGQGPKLLIQFQNNGVVDDSQLPKDRFSAERLKGVDSTLKIQPAKLEDSAVYLCASSLGGGFSYEQYFGPGTRLTVT.

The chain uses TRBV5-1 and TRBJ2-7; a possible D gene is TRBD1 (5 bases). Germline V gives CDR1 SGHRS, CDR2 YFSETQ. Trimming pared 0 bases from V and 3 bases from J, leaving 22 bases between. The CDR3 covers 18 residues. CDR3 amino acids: CASSLAFSGKGSSYEQYF. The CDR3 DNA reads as TGCGCCAGCAGCTTGGCCTTTTCAGGGAAGGGAAGTAGCTACGAGCAGTACTTC.